One sample yielded the 29 T cell receptor beta chains listed below, sequenced in a study of T-cell memory formation after mild COVID-19. From the 5' RACE reads, TCRdb called clonotypes with MiXCR, one entry per CDR3 protein. Here the sample spans approximately 440,000 distinct CDR3 sequences, roughly 20% being singletons. The material sequenced was PBMCs or a T cell subset sorted from them (not recorded which). These receptors were obtained from an adult woman who had mild COVID-19 (a few samples of this study predate the infection). Cell type and time point are not known.

Only a few counts were recorded for this clonotype. The chain links TRBV9 to TRBJ2-5, with D perhaps given as TRBD1 or TRBD2 (5 bases each). CDR1 SGDLS and CDR2 YYNGEE come from the germline V gene. V lost 4 bases and J lost 2, with 18 bases in between. This CDR3 region has 16 residues. CDR3 loop: CASSLREVGPQETQYF. CDR3 DNA: TGTGCCAGCAGCCTCCGGGAAGTGGGGCCTCAAGAGACCCAGTACTTC.

This clonotype was observed a handful of times. The chain has TRBV10-3 and TRBJ2-7; 11 bases align to TRBD2. CDR1 and CDR2 (germline): ENHRY, SYGVKD. V was clipped by 5 bases and J by 0 bases; unmatched bases: 3. The CDR3 loop spans 15 amino acids. CDR3 amino acids: CAISTTSGVSYEQYF. In nucleotides, the CDR3 is TGTGCCATCAGTACGACTAGCGGGGTCTCCTACGAGCAGTACTTC.

The chain carries TRBV4-2 and TRBJ2-7; possibly TRBD2 for D (7 bases). Trimming cost V 1 base and J 3 bases, with 16 bases left between them. The CDR3 loop spans 16 amino acids. The germline V gene has CDR1 LGHNA and CDR2 YNFKEQ. CDR3 loop: CASSQAGGARYYEQYF. CDR3 coding DNA: TGTGCCAGCAGCCAAGCGGGGGGCGCGCGTTACTACGAGCAGTACTTC.

This clonotype has more than one count but fewer than ten. The rearrangement links TRBV3-1 to TRBJ2-5, with 9 bases identical to TRBD2. Unmatched junction bases numbered 12, after V lost 1 base and J lost 9 bases. Germline CDR1 is LGHDT and CDR2 is YNNKEL (reference sequence). There are 16 residues in the CDR3. For the CDR3, the DNA is TGTGCCAGCAGCCAAGTAAGAAGCGGGGGGACAGCGCCCCAGTACTTC. Translating it yields CASSQVRSGGTAPQYF.

The V call is TRBV10-3, the J call TRBJ2-7, with 10 bases lining up with TRBD2. The CDR3 runs 15 residues. Per the germline V gene, CDR1 is ENHRY and CDR2 is SYGVKD. V lost 5 bases to trimming and J lost 0 bases; unmatched junction nucleotides: 4. The CDR3 region has the DNA TGTGCCATCAGTCGGACTAGCGGAGCCTCCTACGAGCAGTACTTC. It is translated as CAISRTSGASYEQYF.

A few counts support this clonotype. V usage is TRBV6-6 and J usage is TRBJ1-2; D is unresolved. The length of the CDR3 is 11 residues. Germline V lookup: CDR1 MNHNY, CDR2 SVGAGI (reference sequence). V lost 2 bases, J lost 4 bases, and 2 bases lay in between. Written as DNA, the CDR3 is TGTGCCAGCAGTTACCGCTATGGCTACACCTTC. Translation: CASSYRYGYTF.

The table lists this clonotype with a few counts. The chain is built from TRBV4-1 and TRBJ1-3, with D possibly matching TRBD1 (6 bases). This CDR3 has 17 amino acids. CDR1 and CDR2 (germline): MGHRA, YSYEKL. Trimming left V 4 bases short and J 0 bases short, with 16 bases between. In nucleotides, the CDR3 is TGCGCCAGCAGCCGCCCAGGACAGTCACGCTCTGGAAACACCATATATTTT. This translates into CASSRPGQSRSGNTIYF.

In its sample, this clonotype was seen a few times. This chain connects TRBV7-6 to TRBJ2-7, with 7 bases fitting TRBD1. Germline values: CDR1 SGHVS, CDR2 FNYEAQ. The CDR3 is 13 residues long. Trimming took 3 bases from V and 6 from J; bases not matched to a gene: 5. The CDR3 spells CASSFGRDSEQYF. CDR3 nucleotides: TGTGCCAGCAGCTTCGGTCGGGACAGCGAGCAGTACTTC.

Here the CDR3 DNA reads TGCAGTGCTAGCAGGGGTTTCTATGGCTACACCTTC. It yields the protein CSASRGFYGYTF. The V gene is TRBV20-1, the J gene TRBJ1-2, with D maybe TRBD1 (6 bases). Deletions cut 3 bases from V and 4 bases from J, with 9 bases between. CDR1 is DFQATT and CDR2 is SNEGSKA in the germline V gene (reference sequence). This CDR3 contains 12 residues.

This clonotype came up a few times. For the CDR3, the DNA is TGTGCCAGCAGTTACTCTGGGGATGCGGGTGGCTACACCTTC. Its translation: CASSYSGDAGGYTF. V gene TRBV6-6 combines with J gene TRBJ1-2, with D hard to call. This CDR3 region has 14 residues. CDR1 is MNHNY, CDR2 SVGAGI, per germline (reference sequence). With 0 bases removed from V and 7 bases from J, the gap between germline ends came to 12 bases.

A few counts support this clonotype. The rearrangement joins TRBV7-2 to TRBJ1-1; D not certain. This CDR3 spans 13 amino acids. Trimming left V 5 bases short and J 1 base short, with 8 bases between. In germline, CDR1 is SGHTA, CDR2 FQGNSA. CDR3 DNA: TGTGCCAGCAGCGAGATAAGGAACACTGAAGCTTTCTTT. Protein product: CASSEIRNTEAFF.

This clonotype was found a few times. V usage is TRBV5-1 and J usage is TRBJ2-1; no definite D call. The CDR3 has 15 amino acids. V lost 2 bases, J lost 7 bases, and 16 bases lay in between. The germline V gene has CDR1 SGHRS and CDR2 YFSETQ. The DNA for the CDR3 is TGCGCCAGCAGCTTTGATAACACGTTCGGGAATGAGCAGTTCTTC. This gives the protein CASSFDNTFGNEQFF.

The chain has TRBV29-1 and TRBJ2-5, with 10 bases fitting TRBD2. CDR3 size: 13 residues. The germline V gene has CDR1 SQVTM and CDR2 ANQGSEA. The trim removed 4 bases at V and 2 bases at J, leaving 1 base unmatched. The CDR3 sequence: CSVATSGQETQYF. CDR3 nucleotide sequence: TGCAGCGTTGCGACTAGCGGGCAAGAGACCCAGTACTTC. Supplemented by reference TRBV29-1 and TRBJ2-5, the full variable domain reads SAVISQKPSRDICQRGTSLTIQCQVDSQVTMMFWYRQQPGQSLTLIATANQGSEATYESGFVIDKFPISRPNLTFSTLTVSNMSPEDSSIYLCSVATSGQETQYFGPGTRLLVL.

This clonotype was seen ten or more times. The V call is TRBV5-1, the J call TRBJ2-3, with 11 positions matching TRBD1. V shed 5 bases and J 0 bases; nucleotides not matched to a gene: 8. The CDR3 covers 17 residues. Germline CDR1 and CDR2: SGHRS and YFSETQ. The CDR3 here is CASSSRTGGTSTDTQYF. The CDR3 DNA reads as TGCGCCAGCAGTTCTAGGACAGGGGGCACTAGCACAGATACGCAGTATTTT.

The chain has TRBV7-2 and TRBJ2-3; 11 nucleotides align to TRBD2. The CDR3 spans 16 residues. Trimming removed 2 bases from V and 0 bases from J; junction bases left unmatched: 1. Germline V gene data show CDR1 as SGHTA and CDR2 as FQGNSA. CDR3 amino acids: CASSLLAGGSTDTQYF. The CDR3, as DNA: TGTGCCAGCAGCTTATTAGCGGGAGGGAGCACAGATACGCAGTATTTT.

This clonotype was seen many times. The chain carries TRBV12-3 or TRBV12-4 and TRBJ1-5; unclear D gene. This CDR3 has 14 residues. V lost 7 bases and J lost 5, with 15 bases in between. In DNA, the CDR3 is TGTGCCAGCACCGGAGGGTTTGAGCATCAGCCCCAGCATTTT. Its translation: CASTGGFEHQPQHF.

The V gene is TRBV12-3 or TRBV12-4, the J gene TRBJ1-1; D gene unclear. CDR3 size: 14 residues. Trimming stripped 3 bases from V and 1 base from J, with 9 bases between. Here the CDR3 reads CASSFNSRNTEAFF. The DNA for the CDR3 is TGTGCCAGCAGTTTTAACTCACGGAACACTGAAGCTTTCTTT.

This clonotype occurred a few times. This chain links TRBV6-2 or TRBV6-3 with TRBJ1-2; D is unclear. CDR1 and CDR2 from the germline V gene are MNHEY and SVGEGT. The CDR3 totals 13 residues. With 0 bases removed from V and 8 bases from J, the gap between germline ends came to 10 bases. The CDR3 sequence is CASSYSGTQGYTF. CDR3 in DNA: TGTGCCAGCAGTTACTCAGGAACGCAAGGCTACACCTTC.

This clonotype came up many times. The rearrangement joins TRBV12-3 or TRBV12-4 to TRBJ2-3; D gene unclear. V lost 4 bases and J 2 bases, leaving 7 bases between the germline ends. The CDR3 loop spans 13 amino acids. Here the CDR3 reads CASSSGSTDTQYF. CDR3 in DNA: TGTGCCAGCAGTTCCGGCTCCACAGATACGCAGTATTTT.

This clonotype was seen a handful of times. This chain joins TRBV29-1 and TRBJ2-1; no clear D gene. The V and J ends lost 4 bases and 0 bases respectively, with 7 bases between them. Germline CDR1 and CDR2: SQVTM and ANQGSEA. CDR3 length: 13 amino acids. The CDR3, as DNA: TGCAGCGTTGTGACTTACTCCTACAATGAGCAGTTCTTC. As protein: CSVVTYSYNEQFF.

This clonotype was counted a few times. The rearrangement uses TRBV9 and TRBJ2-3; D is unresolved. CDR3 size: 15 residues. Germline V gene data show CDR1 as SGDLS and CDR2 as YYNGEE. Trimming took off 4 bases at V and 3 bases at J, with 15 bases between the two ends. CDR3 coding DNA: TGTGCCAGCAGCTTCCGGGCCCTAGGGACAGATACGCAGTATTTT. Its translation is CASSFRALGTDTQYF.

This CDR3 is CASSQTTGGSEAFF. The CDR3 DNA reads TGCGCCAGCAGCCAAACGACAGGCGGGAGTGAAGCTTTCTTT. This sequence joins TRBV4-1 and TRBJ1-1; the D gene is possibly TRBD1 (6 bases). The CDR3 consists of 14 residues. Germline V gene data show CDR1 as MGHRA and CDR2 as YSYEKL. V lost 2 bases and J lost 7, with 14 bases in between.

This clonotype was recorded a few times. The chain couples TRBV14 to TRBJ1-1; maybe TRBD1 (5 bases). CDR1 is SGHDN and CDR2 is FVKESK in the germline V gene. The germline V and J ends were trimmed by 1 base and 1 base, with 16 bases remaining between them. CDR3 length: 17 amino acids. CDR3 residues: CASSQAGRGVTNTEAFF. CDR3 nucleotide sequence: TGTGCCAGCAGCCAAGCGGGCAGAGGGGTAACGAACACTGAAGCTTTCTTT.

This clonotype was observed a few times. This chain uses TRBV12-3 or TRBV12-4 with TRBJ1-5; D gene unclear. The CDR3 runs to 13 residues. Trimming stripped 3 bases from V and 6 bases from J, with 9 bases between. This chain's CDR3 is CASSLRRVQPQHF. The CDR3 nucleotides are TGTGCCAGCAGTTTGCGACGGGTTCAGCCCCAGCATTTT.

This clonotype has a handful of counts. The chain recombines TRBV5-1 with TRBJ2-7, with D possibly being TRBD1 (6 bases). CDR3 length equals 14 residues. The ends were cut back, 5 bases at V and 3 bases at J, with 15 bases in the middle. Germline CDR1 and CDR2: SGHRS and YFSETQ. This CDR3 is CASSVVTGYYEQYF. CDR3 bases: TGCGCCAGCAGTGTTGTGACAGGCTACTACGAGCAGTACTTC.

The chain couples TRBV30 to TRBJ1-1, with D unclear. Germline V gene sequence: CDR1 GTSNPN, CDR2 SVGIG (reference sequence). CDR3 length: 12 amino acids. V lost 4 bases to trimming and J lost 7 bases, with 13 bases between them. This CDR3 reads CAWTTFTDEAFF. In DNA, the CDR3 is TGTGCCTGGACAACTTTTACAGATGAAGCTTTCTTT. Full variable domain (missing parts from reference TRBV30 and TRBJ1-1): SQTIHQWPATLVQPVGSPLSLECTVEGTSNPNLYWYRQAAGRGLQLLFYSVGIGQISSEVPQNLSASRPQDRQFILSSKKLLLSDSGFYLCAWTTFTDEAFFGQGTRLTVV.

The V and J genes are TRBV20-1 and TRBJ1-5; possibly TRBD1 for D (6 bases). Per the germline V gene, CDR1 is DFQATT and CDR2 is SNEGSKA (reference sequence). V shed 0 bases and J shed 7 bases, with 16 bases lying between them. The CDR3 contains 15 residues. The CDR3 region is CSARDPGDPVQPQHF. As DNA, the CDR3 is TGCAGTGCTAGAGATCCAGGGGATCCCGTACAGCCCCAGCATTTT.

V and J are TRBV11-3 and TRBJ2-1, with D uncertain. Germline loops: CDR1 SGHNT, CDR2 YENEEA. The CDR3 has 14 residues. The V and J ends lost 6 bases and 5 bases respectively, with 14 bases between them. Written as DNA, the CDR3 is TGTGCCAGCAGTTTCTTGGACCGCCACAATGAGCAGTTCTTC. This gives the protein CASSFLDRHNEQFF.

This clonotype came up once. V gene TRBV20-1 combines with J gene TRBJ2-7, with D possibly TRBD2 on 6 matching bases. The V and J ends lost 6 bases and 3 bases respectively, with 15 bases between them. The CDR3 runs 13 residues. The germline CDR1 and CDR2 sequences are DFQATT and SNEGSKA (reference sequence). The chain's CDR3 is CSARGTADYEQYF. As DNA, the CDR3 is TGCAGTGCCCGCGGGACTGCGGACTACGAGCAGTACTTC.